This T cell receptor (beta chain) emerged from a study of T-cell reconstitution after alpha-beta-depleted transplantation in children (dated by TCRdb to the mid-2010s). Background on the whole study: T-cell immune reconstitution after TCRalphabeta/CD19-depleted allogeneic hematopoietic cell transplantation in children was quantitatively tracked in the study by means of TCR repertoire profiling. General findings and caveats noted by the study authors: Apparently early alphabetaT-cell count recovery about two months after transplant reportedly relied on only several hundred rapidly expanded clones derived from non-depleted graft cells. In some patients, the high TCRbeta diversity seen at day 60 was put down to recipient T cells and intrathymic progenitors that had survived conditioning. Hyperexpanded clone frequencies declined over subsequent months; after one year, T-cell counts and TCRbeta diversity were mostly attributed to newly produced T cells.

According to the study, the label for this sample's treatment or condition signals: allogeneic hematopoietic cell transplantation with graft depleted of TCRalphabeta T cells and CD19 B cells. TCRalphabeta/CD19-depleted allogeneic hematopoietic cell grafts were given to the transplant recipients, all of whom were children. The protocol used for the library was PCR. The sample was run on an Illumina HiSeq 2500. TCR libraries were prepared with molecular barcoding, using unique molecular identifiers to normalize TCRbeta repertoire quantification. In-frame beta chains were kept once TCRdb had trimmed the public reads at Q25 with fastp and called clones with MiXCR. Duplicate CDR3 protein sequences are folded into a single record with the most common DNA and genes. Recorded for this sample are a few hundred thousand distinct CDR3 sequences; around 16% of them occurred a single time. The ten largest clones represent roughly 27% of the sample.

The CDR3 has 14 amino acids, counting the end cysteine and phenylalanine. CDR3 DNA only is kept here, 42 bases in frame from base 1. The germline V gene supplies CDR1 ENHRY and CDR2 SYGVKD. Compared with germline, V lacks 8 bases and J lacks 6 bases; bases without a gene match: 9. With regard to this clonotype: Its antigen target is currently unknown. No quality values exist for individual bases; no much larger clone is one base distant.

Specimen: PBMCs, mostly from graft donor cells, collected 360 days after TCRalphabeta/CD19-depleted stem cell transplant. This sequence uses TRBV10-3 and TRBJ2-3, with 9 bases in between that match TRBD2. The sequence came from a boy less than two years old who had a stem cell transplant for Wiskott-Aldrich syndrome, so the T cells may come from the graft donor. The DNA sequence follows: TGTGCCATCCGGGTAGCGGGAGAGCAGGATACGCAGTATTTT. Translated, it gives CAIRVAGEQDTQYF.